The 32 T cell receptor beta chains below come from one sample, sequenced in a study of lymphopenia after photon versus proton radiotherapy. The method was immunoSEQ multiplex PCR; TCRdb's version includes in-frame clones alone and lacks a portion of them. The sample yields about 70,000 clones, just under 95% seen once. The specimen comprised peripheral blood, sampled from a patient treated with photon-based radiotherapy. Receptor source: a woman aged 40 to 50 with cholangiocarcinoma.

J is TRBJ2-5 and V is TRBV7-2; D is unclear. The V gene's germline CDR1 is SGHTA and CDR2 FQGNSA. The germline V and J ends were trimmed by 1 base and 4 bases, with 10 bases remaining between them. The CDR3 loop spans 14 amino acids. The CDR3 DNA reads as TGTGCCAGCAGCTTAGTCGAGCCGATAGAGACCCAGTACTTC. Protein sequence: CASSLVEPIETQYF.

V gene TRBV6-6 combines with J gene TRBJ1-5; D not resolved. Trimming removed 6 bases from V and 6 bases from J, with 15 bases in between. Germline assignment: CDR1 MNHNY and CDR2 SVGAGI (reference sequence). The CDR3 extends over 14 amino acids. CDR3: CASRSASAGQPQHF. CDR3 coding DNA: TGTGCCAGCAGAAGTGCCTCGGCGGGTCAGCCCCAGCATTTT.

This chain connects TRBV7-9 to TRBJ2-5; TRBD1 aligns across 9 bases. The CDR3 spans 15 residues. The germline V gene has CDR1 SEHNR and CDR2 FQNEAQ (reference sequence). V lost 4 bases, J lost 1 base, and 4 bases stayed unmatched. The CDR3 DNA reads TGTGCCAGCAGCTACCTACAGGGGGCCCAAGAGACCCAGTACTTC. It specifies CASSYLQGAQETQYF.

This clone was seen just once. The chain joins TRBV7-2 to TRBJ1-5; D unresolved. V was pared by 4 bases and J by 9 bases, with 10 bases between. Germline V gives CDR1 SGHTA, CDR2 FQGNSA. The CDR3 is 12 residues long. Written as DNA, the CDR3 is TGTGCCAGCAGCTCCCCCCCCCGGCCCCAGCATTTT. Translation: CASSSPPRPQHF.

The rearrangement uses TRBV5-5 and TRBJ2-6, with 7 bases lining up with TRBD1. The CDR3 sequence is 18 residues long. Germline values: CDR1 SGHKS, CDR2 YYEKEE (reference sequence). V lost 0 bases to trimming and J lost 2 bases; unmatched junction nucleotides: 8. The CDR3 protein is CASSLDALGGAGANVLTF. The DNA of the CDR3 is TGTGCCAGCAGCTTGGACGCACTAGGGGGCGCTGGGGCCAACGTCCTGACTTTC.

V and J are TRBV18 and TRBJ1-1; 10 bases are shared with TRBD1. V dropped 3 bases and J dropped 3; count of bases not matched to a gene: 7. The CDR3 covers 16 residues. CDR1 KGHSH and CDR2 LQKENI come from the germline V gene. This CDR3 is CASSPLTGGFYTEAFF. Written as DNA, the CDR3 is TGTGCCAGCTCACCTTTGACAGGGGGCTTCTACACTGAAGCTTTCTTT.

This chain joins TRBV30 and TRBJ2-7; 8 nucleotides align to TRBD2. Trimming cost V 1 base and J 2 bases; bases outside gene matches: 1. Germline-derived CDR1 and CDR2 are GTSNPN and SVGIG (reference sequence). This CDR3 comprises 13 residues. The CDR3 sequence is CAWSGAGAYEQYF. CDR3 coding DNA: TGTGCCTGGAGTGGAGCGGGAGCCTACGAGCAGTACTTC.

V gene TRBV6-5 combines with J gene TRBJ2-1, with TRBD1 matching over 7 bases. With 0 bases clipped from V and 2 bases from J, the junction kept 1 base outside the gene matches. The CDR3 is 15 amino acids. Germline V gene sequence: CDR1 MNHEY, CDR2 SVGAGI. The CDR3 here is CASSYSTGAYNEQFF. Written as DNA, the CDR3 is TGTGCCAGCAGTTACTCAACAGGGGCCTACAATGAGCAGTTCTTC.

The CDR3 spells CASSTRDRSNTEAFF. The CDR3 DNA follows: TGTGCCAGCAGCACTCGGGACAGATCTAACACTGAAGCTTTCTTT. This chain connects TRBV13 to TRBJ1-1, with 7 bases identical to TRBD1. The germline V gene has CDR1 PRHDT and CDR2 FYEKMQ (reference sequence). V trimming: 5 bases; J trimming: 2 bases; junction bases outside the gene matches: 8. The CDR3 is 15 amino acids. Based on the CDR3 plus reference TRBV13 and TRBJ1-1, the full variable domain is AAGVIQSPRHLIKEKRETATLKCYPIPRHDTVYWYQQGPGQDPQFLISFYEKMQSDKGSIPDRFSAQQFSDYHSELNMSSLELGDSALYFCASSTRDRSNTEAFFGQGTRLTVV.

This clone occurred a few times. This chain connects TRBV5-1 to TRBJ1-2; D possibly corresponds to TRBD1 (6 bases). Germline V gene sequence: CDR1 SGHRS, CDR2 YFSETQ. Trimming took 8 bases from V and 5 from J, leaving 19 bases between them. CDR3 size: 14 residues. CDR3: CASAQGVEGYGYTF. CDR3 in DNA: TGCGCCAGTGCACAGGGAGTGGAAGGTTATGGCTACACCTTC. Full variable domain (outside the CDR3, taken from reference TRBV5-1 and TRBJ1-2): KAGVTQTPRYLIKTRGQQVTLSCSPISGHRSVSWYQQTPGQGLQFLFEYFSETQRNKGNFPGRFSGRQFSNSRSEMNVSTLELGDSALYLCASAQGVEGYGYTFGSGTRLTVV.

CDR3 amino acids: CATTSPWSYEQYF. The CDR3 nucleotides are TGTGCCACGACTAGTCCGTGGTCCTACGAGCAGTACTTC. This rearrangement joins TRBV28 to TRBJ2-7; D is perhaps TRBD2 (6 bases). Germline CDR1 and CDR2: MDHEN and SYDVKM. V lost 10 bases and J lost 1, with 14 bases in between. This CDR3 has 13 residues.

This clone appeared once. V and J are TRBV6-5 and TRBJ2-2; TRBD1 is a possible D gene (6 bases). The CDR3 totals 14 residues. Trimming shortened V by 4 bases and J by 6 bases, and 12 bases separated the two germline ends. Germline V gene sequence: CDR1 MNHEY, CDR2 SVGAGI. As DNA, the CDR3 is TGTGCCAGCAGTTTCGGGCAGGGGTCCGGGGAGCTGTTTTTT. This encodes CASSFGQGSGELFF.

The genes are TRBV7-9 and TRBJ1-5, with D hard to call. Between the trimmed V and J ends, which lost 1 base and 1 base, there was a span of 5 bases. Per germline, CDR1 SEHNR and CDR2 FQNEAQ (reference sequence). The CDR3 sequence is 14 residues long. The CDR3 DNA reads TGTGCCAGCAGCTTAGACGGGAGCAATCAGCCCCAGCATTTT. Amino acid sequence: CASSLDGSNQPQHF.

The gene calls are TRBV10-2 and TRBJ1-1; no clear D gene. This CDR3 spans 14 amino acids. CDR1 and CDR2 (germline): WSHSY, SAAADI. The germline V and J ends were trimmed by 3 bases and 5 bases, with 13 bases remaining between them. This CDR3 is CASSESLGKTEAFF. In DNA form, the CDR3 reads TGCGCCAGCAGTGAATCCCTGGGCAAGACTGAAGCTTTCTTT.

V and J are TRBV5-6 and TRBJ1-3, with 9 positions matching TRBD1. V lost 4 bases and J lost 2; bases outside the gene matches: 7. The CDR3 has 16 amino acids. Germline values: CDR1 SGHDT, CDR2 YYEEEE. The CDR3 DNA reads TGTGCCAGCAGCCGGGACAGGGTTGGACCTGGAAACACCATATATTTT. Amino acid sequence: CASSRDRVGPGNTIYF.

CDR3 in amino acids: CAARGKRAEAFF. The CDR3, as DNA: TGCGCCGCCAGGGGCAAAAGAGCTGAAGCTTTCTTT. The rearrangement uses TRBV10-2 and TRBJ1-1; D may be TRBD1 (6 bases). Germline values: CDR1 WSHSY, CDR2 SAAADI. With 11 bases removed from V and 6 bases from J, the gap between germline ends came to 16 bases. There are 12 residues in the CDR3.

V is TRBV30 and J is TRBJ2-3, with a possible D match to TRBD2 (6 bases). Between the trimmed V and J ends, which lost 1 base and 13 bases, there was a span of 15 bases. This CDR3 has 12 amino acids. The germline CDR1 and CDR2 sequences are GTSNPN and SVGIG (reference sequence). CDR3 residues: CAWSAGGSDEYF. CDR3 nucleotides: TGTGCCTGGAGTGCTGGAGGGTCCGATGAGTATTTT. The variable domain in full, with the rest retrieved from reference TRBV30 and TRBJ2-3, is SQTIHQWPATLVQPVGSPLSLECTVEGTSNPNLYWYRQAAGRGLQLLFYSVGIGQISSEVPQNLSASRPQDRQFILSSKKLLLSDSGFYLCAWSAGGSDEYFGPGTRLTVL.

J is TRBJ2-5 and V is TRBV18; TRBD1 matches 7 bases. V shed 4 bases and J 5 bases; nucleotides not matched to a gene: 10. Germline V gene sequence: CDR1 KGHSH, CDR2 LQKENI. This CDR3 is built from 15 residues. DNA for the CDR3: TGTGCCAGCTCACACGAAAGGGGGCGACGGGAGACCCAGTACTTC. It is translated as CASSHERGRRETQYF.

The chain links TRBV29-1 to TRBJ1-1; 7 nucleotides match TRBD1. The germline V gene has CDR1 SQVTM and CDR2 ANQGSEA. Unmatched junction bases numbered 7, after V lost 3 bases and J lost 0 bases. The CDR3 loop spans 15 amino acids. The CDR3 loop is CSVDRGQLMNTEAFF. CDR3 nucleotide sequence: TGCAGCGTTGATAGGGGACAGCTCATGAACACTGAAGCTTTCTTT.

This clone occurred a few times. The chain couples TRBV5-1 to TRBJ1-1; D is uncertain. The V gene's germline CDR1 is SGHRS and CDR2 YFSETQ. The CDR3 is 15 amino acids. Deletions cut 0 bases from V and 5 bases from J, with 14 bases between. CDR3 protein: CASSLGGRESTEAFF. As DNA, the CDR3 is TGCGCCAGCAGCTTGGGAGGGAGGGAATCGACTGAAGCTTTCTTT.

Here the CDR3 reads CASSYGTGSSYEQYF. In DNA form, the CDR3 reads TGTGCCAGCAGTTACGGGACAGGGTCCTCCTACGAGCAGTACTTC. The chain carries TRBV6-5 and TRBJ2-7; TRBD1 agrees at 9 bases. Per germline, CDR1 MNHEY and CDR2 SVGAGI. The junction had 2 bases not matched to a gene; V was cut back by 2 bases and J by 0 bases. The CDR3 runs to 15 residues.

The J gene is TRBJ2-2, the V gene TRBV19; a weak D match, TRBD1 (6 bases). The CDR3 has 16 amino acids. V lost 3 bases to trimming and J lost 5 bases, with 16 bases between them. CDR1 and CDR2 (germline): LNHDA, SQIVND (reference sequence). The CDR3 loop is CASSIETGSRTGELFF. The CDR3 DNA reads as TGTGCCAGTAGTATTGAGACAGGCTCAAGAACCGGGGAGCTGTTTTTT.

The DNA for the CDR3 is TGTGCCAGTAGTTCCCTCGGGAGCAATCAGCCCCAGCATTTT. Translation gives CASSSLGSNQPQHF. The V and J genes are TRBV19 and TRBJ1-5; unclear D gene. Trimming shortened V by 5 bases and J by 1 base, and 9 bases separated the two germline ends. Germline CDR1 and CDR2: LNHDA and SQIVND (reference sequence). This CDR3 spans 14 amino acids. Filled out from reference TRBV19 and TRBJ1-5, the complete variable domain reads DGGITQSPKYLFRKEGQNVTLSCEQNLNHDAMYWYRQDPGQGLRLIYYSQIVNDFQKGDIAEGYSVSREKKESFPLTVTSAQKNPTAFYLCASSSLGSNQPQHFGDGTRLSIL.

The chain joins TRBV30 to TRBJ1-5, with D unclear. Trimming removed 1 base from V and 4 bases from J, with 8 bases in between. Germline-derived CDR1 and CDR2 are GTSNPN and SVGIG (reference sequence). The CDR3 is 13 residues long. This chain's CDR3 is CAWSGGRNQPQHF. The CDR3 DNA sequence: TGTGCCTGGAGTGGCGGGAGAAATCAGCCCCAGCATTTT.

The genes are TRBV9 and TRBJ2-3; D remains unclear. Trimming pared 4 bases from V and 8 bases from J, leaving 14 bases between. CDR1 and CDR2 (germline): SGDLS, YYNGEE. This CDR3 spans 13 amino acids. The CDR3 protein is CASSPESEGTQYF. As DNA, the CDR3 is TGTGCCAGCAGCCCAGAGTCGGAAGGTACGCAGTATTTT.

The sample holds one count of this clone. The chain is built from TRBV7-2 and TRBJ2-2, with D uncertain. CDR1 is SGHTA, CDR2 FQGNSA, per germline. Trimming cost V 5 bases and J 4 bases, with 14 bases left between them. The length of the CDR3 is 15 residues. CDR3 coding DNA: TGTGCCAGCAGCACCCGAAGCACGGGCACCGGGGAGCTGTTTTTT. It is translated as CASSTRSTGTGELFF.

The chain has TRBV2 and TRBJ1-1, with unresolved D. The ends were cut back, 7 bases at V and 1 base at J, with 16 bases in the middle. Germline CDR1 is SNHLY and CDR2 is FYNNEI. The CDR3 covers 15 residues. The CDR3 nucleotides read TGTGCCAGCAACACCCATAAGGTTCCGAACACTGAAGCTTTCTTT. This codes for CASNTHKVPNTEAFF.

The chain employs TRBV12-1 and TRBJ1-2. TRBV12-1 is given as a pseudogene. This CDR3 region has 15 residues. The CDR3 nucleotides are TGTGCCAGCAGCTTTGTGAGAAATGCTAACTATGGCTACACCTTC. It specifies CASSFVRNANYGYTF.

The genes are TRBV27 and TRBJ1-4; a weak D match, TRBD1 (6 bases). From germline, CDR1 is MNHEY and CDR2 SMNVEV (reference sequence). This CDR3 is 16 amino acids long. Trimming shortened V by 6 bases and J by 0 bases, and 14 bases separated the two germline ends. The CDR3 DNA is TGTGCCAGCAGCGGACAGTTAACCACAACTAATGAAAAACTGTTTTTT. Its protein is CASSGQLTTTNEKLFF. Based on the CDR3 plus reference TRBV27 and TRBJ1-4, the full variable domain is EAQVTQNPRYLITVTGKKLTVTCSQNMNHEYMSWYRQDPGLGLRQIYYSMNVEVTDKGDVPEGYKVSRKEKRNFPLILESPSPNQTSLYFCASSGQLTTTNEKLFFGSGTQLSVL.

The chain employs TRBV11-2 and TRBJ2-7, with 8 bases matching TRBD2. Per germline, CDR1 SGHAT and CDR2 FQNNGV. Trimming removed 0 bases from V and 9 bases from J; junction bases left unmatched: 13. This CDR3 is 16 amino acids long. In DNA form, the CDR3 reads TGTGCCAGCAGCTTAGAACCAGCGGGAGTATCCGTCCGGCAGTACTTC. Translated, it gives CASSLEPAGVSVRQYF.

CDR3 protein: CASTESNQPQHF. CDR3 DNA: TGTGCCAGCACCGAAAGCAATCAGCCCCAGCATTTT. The V gene is TRBV28, the J gene TRBJ1-5, with D hard to call. Trimming stripped 7 bases from V and 1 base from J, with 5 bases between. The CDR3 is 12 amino acids. Germline V gene sequence: CDR1 MDHEN, CDR2 SYDVKM.

V usage is TRBV4-2 and J usage is TRBJ2-3; 7 bases map to TRBD2. The CDR3 length is 15 residues. The ends lost 3 bases at V and 5 bases at J; junction bases unmatched: 8. CDR1 is LGHNA and CDR2 is YNFKEQ in the germline V gene. DNA of the CDR3: TGTGCCAGCAGCCAGGGGGGGGATCGTCAAGATACGCAGTATTTT. Translated, it gives CASSQGGDRQDTQYF.